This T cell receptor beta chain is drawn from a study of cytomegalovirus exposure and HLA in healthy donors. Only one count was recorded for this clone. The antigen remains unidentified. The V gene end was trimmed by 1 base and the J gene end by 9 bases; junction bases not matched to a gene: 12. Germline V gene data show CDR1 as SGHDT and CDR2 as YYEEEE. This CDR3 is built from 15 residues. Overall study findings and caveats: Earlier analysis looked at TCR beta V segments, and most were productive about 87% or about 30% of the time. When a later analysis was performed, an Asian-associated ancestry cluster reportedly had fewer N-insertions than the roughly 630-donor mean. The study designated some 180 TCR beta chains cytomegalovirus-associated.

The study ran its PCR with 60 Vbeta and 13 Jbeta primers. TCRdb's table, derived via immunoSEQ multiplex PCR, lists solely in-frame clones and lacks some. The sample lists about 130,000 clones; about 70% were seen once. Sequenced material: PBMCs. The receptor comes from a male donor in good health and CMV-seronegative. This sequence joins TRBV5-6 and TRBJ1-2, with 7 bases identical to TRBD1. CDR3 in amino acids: CASSLWGDRRDSYTF. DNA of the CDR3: TGTGCCAGCAGCTTGTGGGGGGACAGACGTGATAGCTACACCTTC.